The entry that follows covers one T cell receptor (beta chain) sequence. This specimen comes from a study of blood T cells in healthy people across ages. The V gene end was trimmed by 1 base and the J gene end by 2 bases; junction bases not matched to a gene: 5. The CDR3 is 15 amino acids. Looked up from germline, CDR1 is GTSNPN and CDR2 is SVGIG (reference sequence). Russia was home to the donors, healthy Caucasian individuals aged roughly 6 to 100. Using a J-beta primer mix together with a sample-barcoded 5' primer, a second PCR was run for roughly 6 to 12 cycles. Each CDR3 protein gets one entry after TCRdb re-called the 5' RACE reads with MiXCR. Of roughly 800,000 distinct CDR3 sequences listed, 55% to 75% are singletons.

The V call is TRBV30, the J call TRBJ2-5, with TRBD2 identical over 9 bases. This clonotype was sampled from a man under 40 in good health. Sample: blood. CDR3 nucleotide sequence: TGTGCCTGGAGTGGGGTAGCGGGGGCACAAGAGACCCAGTACTTC. Its protein product is CAWSGVAGAQETQYF.